A single TCR beta chain is shown here with its context. Its antigen is unidentified. This CDR3 comprises 12 residues. Per germline, CDR1 LGHNA and CDR2 YSLEER. V was cut by 4 bases and J by 8 bases, with 9 bases left in between. The sample is drawn from a study of Ad26.COV2.S vaccination and SARS-CoV-2 variants. Method: immunoSEQ multiplex PCR; TCRdb's copy keeps in-frame clones and lacks some. Of around 450,000 clones detected, roughly 89% appear once; the ten largest clones hold 2.5%. Whole-study results and caveats: Non-spike TCR breadth was similar in vaccine and placebo recipients. From the TCR breadth and depth analyses, total T cell responses may have been underestimated. Those who received the vaccine showed greater spike-specific TCR breadth than those given placebo.

Specified treatment: roughly 20 received Ad26.COV2.S at low or high dose, single or two shots; several received placebo; per-sample allocation not given. At day 63 after the first vaccine or placebo injection, samples were drawn. An Ad26 vector expressing Wuhan-strain SARS-CoV-2 spike served as the vaccine. The specimen was peripheral blood, collected in a trial of Ad26.COV2.S vaccine versus placebo. This sequence joins TRBV4-3 and TRBJ2-1; D unclear. This TCR was recovered from a person between 18 and 65 years old who received the Ad26.COV2.S COVID-19 vaccine or a placebo. In nucleotides, the CDR3 is TGCGCCAGCAGCCTATCGGGCGATGAGCAGTTCTTC. This translates into CASSLSGDEQFF.